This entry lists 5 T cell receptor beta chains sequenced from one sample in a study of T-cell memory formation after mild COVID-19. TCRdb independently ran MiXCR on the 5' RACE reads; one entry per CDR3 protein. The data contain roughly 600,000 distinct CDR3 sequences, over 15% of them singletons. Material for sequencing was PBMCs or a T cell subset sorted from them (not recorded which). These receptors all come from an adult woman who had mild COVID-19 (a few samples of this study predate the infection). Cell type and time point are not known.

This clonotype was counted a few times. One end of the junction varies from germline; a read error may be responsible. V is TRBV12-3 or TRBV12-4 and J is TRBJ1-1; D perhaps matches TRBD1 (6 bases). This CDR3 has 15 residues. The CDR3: CATGGGAGRNTEVFF. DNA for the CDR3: TGTGCCACCGGCGGGGGGGCCGGTAGGAACACTGAAGTTTTCTTT.

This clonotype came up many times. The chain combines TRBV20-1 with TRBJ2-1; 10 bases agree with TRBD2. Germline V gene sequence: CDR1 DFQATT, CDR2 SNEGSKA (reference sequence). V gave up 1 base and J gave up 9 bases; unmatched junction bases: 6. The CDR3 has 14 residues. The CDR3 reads CSARGLAGASEQFF. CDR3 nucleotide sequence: TGCAGTGCTAGAGGTCTAGCGGGAGCGTCTGAGCAGTTCTTC.

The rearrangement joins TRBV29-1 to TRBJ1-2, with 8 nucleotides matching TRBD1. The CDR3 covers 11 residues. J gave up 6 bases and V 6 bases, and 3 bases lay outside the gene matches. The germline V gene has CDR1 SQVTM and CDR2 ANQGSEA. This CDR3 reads CSVGQVDGYTF. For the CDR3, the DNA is TGCAGCGTGGGACAGGTGGATGGCTACACCTTC. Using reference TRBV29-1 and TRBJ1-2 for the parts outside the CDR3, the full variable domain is SAVISQKPSRDICQRGTSLTIQCQVDSQVTMMFWYRQQPGQSLTLIATANQGSEATYESGFVIDKFPISRPNLTFSTLTVSNMSPEDSSIYLCSVGQVDGYTFGSGTRLTVV.

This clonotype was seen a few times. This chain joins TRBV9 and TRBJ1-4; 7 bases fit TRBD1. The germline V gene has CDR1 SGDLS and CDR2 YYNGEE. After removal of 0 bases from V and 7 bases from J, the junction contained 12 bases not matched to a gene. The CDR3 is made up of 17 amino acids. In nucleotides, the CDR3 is TGTGCCAGCAGCGTAGGCGCCGGGACAGAGCGGAGTGAAAAACTGTTTTTT. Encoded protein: CASSVGAGTERSEKLFF.

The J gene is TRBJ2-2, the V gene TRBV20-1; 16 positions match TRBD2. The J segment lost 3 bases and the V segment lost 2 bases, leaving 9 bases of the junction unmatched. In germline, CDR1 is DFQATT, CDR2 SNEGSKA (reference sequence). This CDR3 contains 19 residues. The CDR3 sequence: CSARPSGLAGGPDTGELFF. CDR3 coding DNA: TGCAGTGCTAGACCGTCGGGACTAGCGGGAGGGCCGGACACCGGGGAGCTGTTTTTT.